This is a list of T cell receptor beta chains from one sample in a study of OX40 agonist ivuxolimab in advanced cancers. Produced via immunoSEQ multiplex PCR; TCRdb's table is partial and in-frame only. The sample has some 98,000 clones, around 92% seen once; the top ten hold 0.26%. The input for sequencing was CD4+ or CD8+ T cells sorted from blood, taken in a trial of the OX40 agonist ivuxolimab. These receptors originate from an adult with an advanced solid tumor such as melanoma, head and neck, liver or kidney cancer. Both conserved end residues are part of each CDR3. A D gene is named only where the DNA matches it firmly.

TGTGCCTGGAGTCAACAGGGTTATCAGCCCCAGCATTTT,CAWSQQGYQPQHF,-,TRBV30,TRBJ1-5
TGTGCCAGCAACTCCCCTTCTGAGGGGGCGCTTGGCTACACCTTC,CASNSPSEGALGYTF,TRBD1,TRBV28,TRBJ1-2
TGTGCCAGCAGCCAACCCGGGTACGGCAACTATGGCTACACCTTC,CASSQPGYGNYGYTF,-,TRBV7-2,TRBJ1-2
TGTGCCAGCAGCGTAGGGCCCCAGTCCAATCAGCCCCAGCATTTT,CASSVGPQSNQPQHF,-,TRBV11-2,TRBJ1-5
TGTGCCAGCAGCCGTATCGCATACGCTGAAGCTTTCTTT,CASSRIAYAEAFF,-,TRBV16,TRBJ1-1
TGTGCCAGCAGTTTGTCCGGGACGTCGTCCTACAATGAGCAGTTCTTC,CASSLSGTSSYNEQFF,-,TRBV28,TRBJ2-1
TGTGCCAGCAGCGTAGCAGGTGGGGGGGCAATTCGGGAGCAGTTCTTC,CASSVAGGGAIREQFF,-,TRBV9,TRBJ2-1
TGTGCCAGCAGCTTTGGTAATGAAAAACTGTTTTTT,CASSFGNEKLFF,-,TRBV7-9,TRBJ1-4
TGTGCCAGCAGTCGGCCAGGGGTAAATCAGCCCCAGCATTTT,CASSRPGVNQPQHF,-,TRBV28,TRBJ1-5
TGTGCCAGCAGTTACTCCGATCGACAGGGCCAAGAGACCCAGTACTTC,CASSYSDRQGQETQYF,TRBD1,TRBV6-5,TRBJ2-5
TGTGCCAGCAGCGTCGGGTACAGCTCCTACAATGAGCAGTTCTTC,CASSVGYSSYNEQFF,-,TRBV7-2,TRBJ2-1